This TCR beta chain was sequenced in a study of shared clonotypes between healthy human individuals. The table came from immunoSEQ multiplex PCR; TCRdb's copy has only in-frame clones and leaves some out. The sample contains over a million clones, more than 95% of which appear only once. Germline CDR1 reads SGHRS; CDR2 reads YFSETQ. V lost 0 bases and J lost 2, with 7 bases in between. This CDR3 region has 14 residues. With regard to this clone: In the same sample, other DNA sequences code for this CDR3.

This clonotype was sampled from a man aged 25 to 45 in good health. The chain couples TRBV5-1 to TRBJ2-3; D remains ambiguous. Sample: naive CD4+ T cells sorted from blood. This sample's subset: CD45RA+ positively selected. The CDR3 nucleotides are TGCGCCAGCAGCTTGGAGGGATCCACAGATACGCAGTATTTT. The encoded protein is CASSLEGSTDTQYF.